Below, 29 T cell receptor beta chains from the same sample are listed, as sequenced in a study of cytomegalovirus exposure and HLA in healthy donors. The study ran its PCR with 60 Vbeta and 13 Jbeta primers. Profiling relied on immunoSEQ multiplex PCR, and the TCRdb table lists in-frame clones only, not all of them. The sample consists of about 110,000 clones, 60% to 85% of them appearing once. Source material: PBMCs. The receptors were sampled from a woman aged 60-75 years in good health and CMV-seropositive.

The chain joins TRBV5-1 to TRBJ2-5; D is possibly TRBD2 (6 bases). Germline V CDR1 and CDR2: SGHRS, YFSETQ. Trimming removed 2 bases from V and 3 bases from J, with 14 bases in between. The CDR3 runs 15 residues. CDR3 sequence reads: CASSFGNSGEETQYF. The CDR3 bases are TGCGCCAGCAGCTTTGGGAATAGCGGAGAAGAGACCCAGTACTTC.

Note on this clone: Mismatch with germline at one junction end may stem from a read error. The CDR3 DNA sequence: TGTTCCAGCAGCAGGACTAGCGGGTTTACTAGCTCCTACGAGCAGTACTTC. It encodes CSSSRTSGFTSSYEQYF. This chain connects TRBV7-9 to TRBJ2-7, with 11 bases that match TRBD2. CDR1 and CDR2 (germline): SEHNR, FQNEAQ (reference sequence). The CDR3 runs to 17 residues.

This clone was observed a single time. The rearrangement joins TRBV4-1 to TRBJ2-5; D might be TRBD2 (5 bases). The CDR3 loop spans 16 amino acids. Germline V lookup: CDR1 MGHRA, CDR2 YSYEKL. The V gene lost 3 bases and the J gene lost 2 bases, with 16 bases spanning the gap. Written as DNA, the CDR3 is TGCGCCAGCAGCCATGTGACGAGCGGACTTCAAGAGACCCAGTACTTC. This translates into CASSHVTSGLQETQYF.

In its sample, this clone was seen a few times. CDR3 residues: CASSSTRGREQYF. The DNA of the CDR3 is TGTGCCAGCAGCTCAACCAGGGGCCGTGAGCAGTACTTC. The V call is TRBV7-3, the J call TRBJ2-7, with D possibly matching TRBD1 (6 bases). This CDR3 comprises 13 residues. The germline V and J ends were trimmed by 4 bases and 7 bases, with 14 bases remaining between them. Germline V gene data show CDR1 as SGHTA and CDR2 as FQGTGA.

On this clone: Other DNA variants within this sample encode the same CDR3. J is TRBJ1-1 and V is TRBV5-1, with D possibly matching TRBD1 (6 bases). CDR3 length: 14 residues. V dropped 3 bases and J dropped 0 bases, with 9 bases sitting between them. Germline lookup yields CDR1 SGHRS and CDR2 YFSETQ. CDR3 sequence reads: CASSSGQMNTEAFF. The CDR3 DNA reads TGCGCCAGCAGCTCGGGACAAATGAACACTGAAGCTTTCTTT.

The V call is TRBV19, the J call TRBJ2-7; D call uncertain. In germline, CDR1 is LNHDA, CDR2 SQIVND (reference sequence). The CDR3 loop spans 14 amino acids. Trimming took 4 bases from V and 0 from J, leaving 10 bases between them. CDR3 nucleotides: TGTGCCAGTAGTAACGGCGGTAGCTCCTACGAGCAGTACTTC. Its protein is CASSNGGSSYEQYF.

The chain is built from TRBV14 and TRBJ2-1, with 7 bases identical to TRBD1. Unmatched junction bases numbered 6, after V lost 5 bases and J lost 5 bases. The germline CDR1 and CDR2 sequences are SGHDN and FVKESK. This CDR3 is 14 amino acids long. The CDR3 reads CASSDRDSHNEQFF. The CDR3, as DNA: TGTGCCAGCAGCGACCGGGACAGTCACAATGAGCAGTTCTTC.

V usage is TRBV30 and J usage is TRBJ1-6; TRBD1 might be the D (5 bases). Germline V gene sequence: CDR1 GTSNPN, CDR2 SVGIG (reference sequence). The V and J ends lost 4 bases and 7 bases respectively, with 20 bases between them. The CDR3 extends over 16 amino acids. The CDR3 region has the DNA TGTGCCTGGATCCTCCCGCGGGGGGGTGTAAATTCACCCCTCCACTTT. Translation: CAWILPRGGVNSPLHF.

The J gene is TRBJ1-2, the V gene TRBV9, with 10 bases that match TRBD1. Trimming removed 2 bases from V and 5 bases from J; junction bases left unmatched: 6. Germline values: CDR1 SGDLS, CDR2 YYNGEE. The CDR3 consists of 15 residues. The CDR3 DNA reads as TGTGCCAGCAGCGTTTTAGGGACAGGGGATTATGGCTACACCTTC. The encoded protein is CASSVLGTGDYGYTF. Based on the CDR3 plus reference TRBV9 and TRBJ1-2, the full variable domain is DSGVTQTPKHLITATGQRVTLRCSPRSGDLSVYWYQQSLDQGLQFLIQYYNGEERAKGNILERFSAQQFPDLHSELNLSSLELGDSALYFCASSVLGTGDYGYTFGSGTRLTVV.

V and J are TRBV2 and TRBJ2-7, with D possibly matching TRBD2 (6 bases). Trimming left V 3 bases short and J 6 bases short, with 12 bases between. The CDR3 is made up of 13 amino acids. CDR1 is SNHLY and CDR2 is FYNNEI in the germline V gene. CDR3 sequence: CASSDPGDSEQYF. In nucleotides, the CDR3 is TGTGCCAGCAGTGACCCTGGGGACTCCGAGCAGTACTTC. The variable domain in full, with the rest retrieved from reference TRBV2 and TRBJ2-7, is EPEVTQTPSHQVTQMGQEVILRCVPISNHLYFYWYRQILGQKVEFLVSFYNNEISEKSEIFDDQFSVERPDGSNFTLKIRSTKLEDSAMYFCASSDPGDSEQYFGPGTRLTVT.

The chain couples TRBV2 to TRBJ2-3; D unresolved. The CDR3 runs to 16 residues. The germline V and J ends were trimmed by 1 base and 0 bases, with 11 bases remaining between them. The germline CDR1 and CDR2 sequences are SNHLY and FYNNEI. The CDR3 region is CASSEDLMTSTDTQYF. Written as DNA, the CDR3 is TGTGCCAGCAGTGAAGATCTAATGACTAGCACAGATACGCAGTATTTT.

CDR3 region: CASSGASGTKPFEGEQFF. The CDR3 DNA reads as TGTGCCAGCAGCGGGGCTAGCGGAACTAAACCCTTTGAGGGTGAGCAGTTCTTC. The chain joins TRBV4-2 to TRBJ2-1; 7 nucleotides align to TRBD2. The ends lost 5 bases at V and 9 bases at J; junction bases unmatched: 22. Germline-derived CDR1 and CDR2 are LGHNA and YNFKEQ. CDR3 length equals 18 residues.

J is TRBJ2-3 and V is TRBV6-4; weak D call: TRBD1 (5 bases). V lost 0 bases to trimming and J lost 0 bases, with 10 bases between them. This CDR3 is built from 16 residues. Germline assignment: CDR1 MRHNA and CDR2 SNTAGT. This chain's CDR3 is CASSDSAGSSTDTQYF. The CDR3 nucleotides are TGTGCCAGCAGTGACTCCGCAGGGTCTAGCACAGATACGCAGTATTTT.

CDR3: CASRRAGGTYEQYF. DNA for the CDR3: TGTGCCAGCAGAAGGGCAGGGGGTACCTACGAGCAGTACTTC. This rearrangement joins TRBV5-4 to TRBJ2-7; 7 positions agree with TRBD1. CDR1 is SGHNT, CDR2 YYREEE, per germline (reference sequence). V shed 5 bases and J 2 bases; nucleotides not matched to a gene: 7. The CDR3 is 14 residues long.

The chain uses TRBV9 and TRBJ1-1, with D hard to call. CDR3 size: 14 residues. V lost 4 bases and J 2 bases, leaving 12 bases between the germline ends. The V gene's germline CDR1 is SGDLS and CDR2 YYNGEE. The CDR3 DNA is TGTGCCAGCAGCCCCCAGGCCCCCAACACTGAAGCTTTCTTT. Its translation: CASSPQAPNTEAFF.

This chain uses TRBV5-1 with TRBJ2-2, with TRBD2 as a possible D gene (6 bases). The V gene lost 9 bases and the J gene lost 2 bases, with 26 bases spanning the gap. CDR1 SGHRS and CDR2 YFSETQ come from the germline V gene. This CDR3 comprises 18 residues. The CDR3 region has the DNA TGCGCCACCATCCGAGACCCTCTAGCGTCCGTCAACACCGGGGAGCTGTTTTTT. This gives the protein CATIRDPLASVNTGELFF.

V gene TRBV19 combines with J gene TRBJ1-4; D might be TRBD1 (6 bases). CDR3 length: 15 amino acids. Trimming shortened V by 6 bases and J by 0 bases, and 11 bases separated the two germline ends. CDR1 is LNHDA, CDR2 SQIVND, per germline (reference sequence). The CDR3 nucleotides are TGTGCCAGTAGGTCCCGGACAGCAACTAATGAAAAACTGTTTTTT. Translated, it gives CASRSRTATNEKLFF.

This clone was seen a handful of times. The chain couples TRBV28 to TRBJ1-3; 7 bases are shared with TRBD1. The CDR3 contains 14 residues. The germline CDR1 and CDR2 sequences are MDHEN and SYDVKM. With V trimmed by 6 bases and J by 8 bases, 10 bases remained unmatched. The CDR3 spells CASRPGTQGHTIYF. In DNA, the CDR3 is TGTGCCAGCAGACCCGGGACACAGGGGCACACCATATATTTT.

In this sample, this clone turned up once. This chain links TRBV29-1 with TRBJ2-7; maybe TRBD2 (6 bases). Germline V gene lookup returns CDR1 SQVTM and CDR2 ANQGSEA. The length of the CDR3 is 15 residues. Trimming shortened V by 6 bases and J by 5 bases, and 23 bases separated the two germline ends. This chain's CDR3 is CSVANRRDFFHEQYF. The CDR3, as DNA: TGCAGCGTCGCGAACCGCCGGGACTTTTTCCACGAGCAGTACTTC.

This chain links TRBV28 with TRBJ1-2; D unclear. Germline loops: CDR1 MDHEN, CDR2 SYDVKM. This CDR3 has 13 residues. Trimming removed 5 bases from V and 2 bases from J, with 9 bases in between. CDR3 sequence reads: CASSITTNYGYTF. DNA for the CDR3: TGTGCCAGCAGTATAACGACAAACTATGGCTACACCTTC.

V is TRBV18 and J is TRBJ2-2; no clear D gene. CDR1 and CDR2 (germline): KGHSH, LQKENI. Trimming took off 3 bases at V and 6 bases at J, with 5 bases between the two ends. This CDR3 is 12 amino acids long. Written as DNA, the CDR3 is TGTGCCAGCTCACCTCTAGCCGGGGAGCTGTTTTTT. Protein sequence: CASSPLAGELFF.

The chain employs TRBV10-3 and TRBJ2-3; perhaps TRBD2 as D (6 bases). With 10 bases removed from V and 1 base from J, the gap between germline ends came to 12 bases. The CDR3 runs to 13 residues. Germline V lookup: CDR1 ENHRY, CDR2 SYGVKD. This CDR3 is CATIPSGTDTQYF. CDR3 sequence (DNA): TGTGCCACTATTCCTAGCGGCACAGATACGCAGTATTTT.

The V call is TRBV9, the J call TRBJ2-3, with 10 bases aligning to TRBD2. With V trimmed by 5 bases and J by 4 bases, 7 bases remained unmatched. This CDR3 has 15 residues. Germline V gene data show CDR1 as SGDLS and CDR2 as YYNGEE. The CDR3 is CASSPSGSTSDTQYF. The CDR3 nucleotides are TGTGCCAGCAGTCCTAGCGGGAGTACGTCAGATACGCAGTATTTT.

The chain links TRBV19 to TRBJ1-5; possibly TRBD1 for D (5 bases). V was shortened by 6 bases and J by 5 bases, with 23 bases between the two germline ends. The CDR3 has 17 residues. Germline V gene lookup returns CDR1 LNHDA and CDR2 SQIVND (reference sequence). CDR3 region: CASSLGTGTPFHQPQHF. The CDR3 region has the DNA TGTGCCAGTAGCCTGGGCACCGGGACTCCCTTCCATCAGCCCCAGCATTTT.

The chain combines TRBV5-6 with TRBJ2-2; tentatively, D is TRBD1 (5 bases). This CDR3 contains 18 residues. Germline-derived CDR1 and CDR2 are SGHDT and YYEEEE. V shed 4 bases and J shed 1 base, with 20 bases lying between them. CDR3 residues: CASSPRDSLPMNTGELFF. CDR3 bases: TGTGCCAGCAGCCCCCGAGACAGCTTACCAATGAACACCGGGGAGCTGTTTTTT.

The chain recombines TRBV1 with TRBJ2-3; the table names TRBD2, a call not compared with the DNA. TRBV1 is recorded as a pseudogene. This CDR3 comprises 15 residues. The CDR3 spells CTSSQVREAGDTQYF. The CDR3 nucleotides read TGCACCAGCAGCCAAGTGCGGGAGGCCGGAGATACGCAGTATTTT.

The chain couples TRBV21-1 to TRBJ2-1; the tabulated D call, TRBD1, remains unverified against the DNA. TRBV21-1 is a listed pseudogene. The CDR3 sequence is 18 residues long. The CDR3 DNA reads as TGTGCCAGCGGAAGCTCGACAGCTCCCTTGGGCTCCTACAATGAGCAGTTCTTC. This gives the protein CASGSSTAPLGSYNEQFF.

The V and J genes are TRBV7-3 and TRBJ2-5, with 7 bases identical to TRBD2. The CDR3 totals 16 residues. CDR1 and CDR2 from the germline V gene are SGHTA and FQGTGA. The V and J ends lost 1 base and 2 bases, in that order; junction bases with no gene match: 7. CDR3 in amino acids: CASSLMSSGPQETQYF. CDR3 nucleotide sequence: TGTGCCAGCAGCTTAATGTCTAGCGGTCCTCAAGAGACCCAGTACTTC.

A note on this clone: This CDR3 is also generated by other DNA sequences in the sample. This chain connects TRBV7-9 to TRBJ2-7; D might be TRBD2 (5 bases). Between the trimmed V and J ends, which lost 5 bases and 10 bases, there was a span of 15 bases. The CDR3 has 12 amino acids. Germline lookup yields CDR1 SEHNR and CDR2 FQNEAQ (reference sequence). For the CDR3, the DNA is TGTGCCAGCAGCGACCGGGGATCCGAACAGTACTTC. Translated, it gives CASSDRGSEQYF. The whole variable domain, filled in from reference TRBV7-9 and TRBJ2-7, reads DTGVSQNPRHKITKRGQNVTFRCDPISEHNRLYWYRQTLGQGPEFLTYFQNEAQLEKSRLLSDRFSAERPKGSFSTLEIQRTEQGDSAMYLCASSDRGSEQYFGPGTRLTVT.